Below are 24 T cell receptor beta chains sequenced from a single sample in a study of cytomegalovirus exposure and HLA in healthy donors. The protocol was immunoSEQ multiplex PCR, while the TCRdb copy is restricted to in-frame clones and leaves out a portion. The repertoire holds approximately 200,000 clones, with under 95% as singletons. The sample was PBMCs. The receptors were gathered from a woman between 18 and 30 years old in good health and CMV-seronegative.

The V call is TRBV7-2, the J call TRBJ2-1; maybe TRBD1 (6 bases). The CDR3 spans 16 residues. The germline V gene has CDR1 SGHTA and CDR2 FQGNSA. The V gene lost 1 base and the J gene lost 4 bases, with 14 bases spanning the gap. The CDR3: CASSLDFRQEYNEQFF. The CDR3 DNA sequence: TGTGCCAGCAGCTTAGATTTCCGACAGGAGTACAATGAGCAGTTCTTC.

This clone was seen a handful of times. This rearrangement joins TRBV28 to TRBJ1-2, with D maybe TRBD1 (5 bases). CDR3 length: 13 amino acids. The ends were cut back, 6 bases at V and 4 bases at J, with 12 bases in the middle. Germline lookup yields CDR1 MDHEN and CDR2 SYDVKM. The CDR3 DNA follows: TGTGCCAGCAGCCGTCCGGGGGTCTATGGCTACACCTTC. Encoded protein: CASSRPGVYGYTF.

V gene TRBV6-4 combines with J gene TRBJ2-1; 11 bases are shared with TRBD2. Unmatched junction bases numbered 4, after V lost 4 bases and J lost 2 bases. The CDR3 is 16 amino acids. The germline V gene encodes CDR1 MRHNA and CDR2 SNTAGT. CDR3 loop: CASSATGLAAYNEQFF. In nucleotides, the CDR3 is TGTGCCAGCAGTGCAACGGGACTAGCGGCCTACAATGAGCAGTTCTTC.

There are many counts of this clone. The chain couples TRBV6-1 to TRBJ1-5, with a weak D call TRBD1 (6 bases). The length of the CDR3 is 14 residues. Deletions cut 8 bases from V and 9 bases from J, with 20 bases between. Germline V gene lookup returns CDR1 MNHNS and CDR2 SASEGT. The CDR3: CASGDSGELRPQHF. In nucleotides, the CDR3 is TGTGCCAGCGGGGATTCAGGGGAGCTGAGGCCCCAGCATTTT.

This clone was seen a single time. This chain links TRBV5-4 with TRBJ1-2, with D unclear. Germline lookup yields CDR1 SGHNT and CDR2 YYREEE (reference sequence). V lost 4 bases and J 5 bases, leaving 18 bases between the germline ends. The CDR3 length is 15 residues. CDR3 coding DNA: TGTGCCAGCAGCCCAAACCGGGATCCTTCTTATGGCTACACCTTC. Protein sequence: CASSPNRDPSYGYTF.

The V and J genes are TRBV6-1 and TRBJ2-1; 8 nucleotides agree with TRBD2. Trimming at V came to 3 bases and at J to 5 bases, leaving 3 bases not matched to a gene. CDR1 and CDR2 from the germline V gene are MNHNS and SASEGT. This CDR3 is 14 amino acids long. CDR3 DNA sequence: TGTGCCAGCAGTGACCAGCGGGAGCACAATGAGCAGTTCTTC. It specifies CASSDQREHNEQFF.

The CDR3, as DNA: TGTGCCAGCAGCACAGGGGTGACGGCACCCCTCCACTTT. The encoded protein is CASSTGVTAPLHF. The rearrangement uses TRBV7-9 and TRBJ1-6, with TRBD1 matching 7 bases. The CDR3 sequence is 13 residues long. V gave up 5 bases and J gave up 11 bases; unmatched junction bases: 6. Germline V gene lookup returns CDR1 SEHNR and CDR2 FQNEAQ (reference sequence).

The genes are TRBV4-1 and TRBJ2-4, with 8 positions matching TRBD2. Germline CDR1 reads MGHRA; CDR2 reads YSYEKL. Trimming at V came to 4 bases and at J to 0 bases, leaving 17 bases not matched to a gene. The CDR3 loop spans 20 amino acids. The CDR3 reads CASSPQRGTSGILAKNIQYF. CDR3 in DNA: TGCGCCAGCAGCCCCCAAAGAGGAACTAGCGGTATACTAGCCAAAAACATTCAGTACTTC.

This chain joins TRBV7-8 and TRBJ2-2; 11 bases align to TRBD2. The V gene end was trimmed by 2 bases and the J gene end by 2 bases; junction bases not matched to a gene: 7. The germline gives CDR1 SGHVS, CDR2 FQNEAQ. The length of the CDR3 is 18 residues. The CDR3 DNA reads TGTGCCAGCAGCTTACACATAGCGGGAGGGGTTAACACCGGGGAGCTGTTTTTT. Its translation is CASSLHIAGGVNTGELFF.

The chain employs TRBV28 and TRBJ2-4; perhaps TRBD2 as D (6 bases). V was pared by 5 bases and J by 8 bases, with 16 bases between. Germline values: CDR1 MDHEN, CDR2 SYDVKM. The CDR3 length is 14 residues. The CDR3 DNA reads as TGTGCCAGCAGTCCCGGGACTTTTGGAGACATTCAGTACTTC. It encodes CASSPGTFGDIQYF.

This chain joins TRBV6-5 and TRBJ2-7, with D possibly TRBD2 on 6 matching bases. V shed 6 bases and J shed 6 bases, with 15 bases lying between them. Germline CDR1 MNHEY, CDR2 SVGAGI. The CDR3 extends over 13 amino acids. CDR3 region: CASSYTDGGEQYF. In DNA form, the CDR3 reads TGTGCCAGCAGCTATACTGACGGGGGCGAGCAGTACTTC.

The chain couples TRBV10-3 to TRBJ2-2, with D hard to call. The CDR3 sequence is 13 residues long. Between the trimmed V and J ends, which lost 6 bases and 6 bases, there was a span of 11 bases. Germline CDR1 reads ENHRY; CDR2 reads SYGVKD. CDR3 nucleotides: TGTGCCATCAGGATTTCAGGTGCCGGGGAGCTGTTTTTT. Its translation is CAIRISGAGELFF.

The chain employs TRBV7-9 and TRBJ1-5, with 8 bases that match TRBD1. CDR3 length equals 14 residues. CDR1 SEHNR and CDR2 FQNEAQ come from the germline V gene (reference sequence). The junction had 5 bases not matched to a gene; V was cut back by 4 bases and J by 6 bases. In DNA form, the CDR3 reads TGTGCCAGCAGCTCAGGACAGGGCCTTCAGCCCCAGCATTTT. Encoded protein: CASSSGQGLQPQHF.

The chain uses TRBV6-1 and TRBJ1-5; D is ambiguous. V was trimmed by 7 bases and J by 0 bases, leaving 10 bases between them. Germline assignment: CDR1 MNHNS and CDR2 SASEGT. CDR3 length: 14 residues. The CDR3 coding sequence is TGTGCCAGCAACCAAGGAGGTAGCAATCAGCCCCAGCATTTT. It specifies CASNQGGSNQPQHF.

The CDR3 region is CASSSLPRGYNEQFF. In nucleotides, the CDR3 is TGCGCCAGCAGCTCACTGCCGAGAGGGTACAATGAGCAGTTCTTC. J is TRBJ2-1 and V is TRBV5-1; weak D call: TRBD2 (5 bases). Germline values: CDR1 SGHRS, CDR2 YFSETQ. V shed 3 bases and J shed 4 bases, with 14 bases lying between them. This CDR3 contains 15 residues.

This chain links TRBV10-3 with TRBJ2-7, with a weak D call TRBD2 (6 bases). The germline V and J ends were trimmed by 10 bases and 6 bases, with 22 bases remaining between them. CDR3 length: 14 residues. Germline V gene lookup returns CDR1 ENHRY and CDR2 SYGVKD. The CDR3 nucleotides are TGTGCCACCTGGCCGGAGGGATCGGCTGGCGAGCAGTACTTC. Its protein product is CATWPEGSAGEQYF.

The chain joins TRBV5-4 to TRBJ2-7; 8 nucleotides agree with TRBD1. CDR1 and CDR2 (germline): SGHNT, YYREEE (reference sequence). Germline trimming cut 2 bases from V and 7 bases from J; bases unmatched to any gene: 8. The CDR3 sequence is 14 residues long. The CDR3 loop reads CASSFRGRGHEQYF. The DNA for the CDR3 is TGTGCCAGCAGCTTTCGCGGCAGGGGGCATGAGCAGTACTTC.

The chain links TRBV10-3 to TRBJ1-2; D ambiguous. V was trimmed by 3 bases and J by 0 bases, leaving 8 bases between them. CDR3 length equals 14 residues. The V gene's germline CDR1 is ENHRY and CDR2 SYGVKD. The CDR3 here is CAISEPGTNYGYTF. The CDR3 DNA is TGTGCCATCAGTGAACCCGGGACTAACTATGGCTACACCTTC.

This chain uses TRBV7-8 with TRBJ2-1, with 11 bases identical to TRBD1. The germline CDR1 and CDR2 sequences are SGHVS and FQNEAQ. The V gene end was trimmed by 6 bases and the J gene end by 3 bases; junction bases not matched to a gene: 7. CDR3 length: 16 amino acids. CDR3 in amino acids: CASRRDRGRVYNEQFF. The CDR3 DNA reads as TGTGCCAGCAGGAGGGACAGGGGGAGGGTCTACAATGAGCAGTTCTTC. The full variable domain, completed using reference TRBV7-8 and TRBJ2-1, is GAGVSQSPRYKVAKRGQDVALRCDPISGHVSLFWYQQALGQGPEFLTYFQNEAQLDKSGLPSDRFFAERPEGSVSTLKIQRTQQEDSAVYLCASRRDRGRVYNEQFFGPGTRLTVL.

The chain recombines TRBV19 with TRBJ1-5, with 7 bases that match TRBD1. CDR3 size: 15 residues. The J segment lost 3 bases and the V segment lost 10 bases, leaving 12 bases of the junction unmatched. Germline V lookup: CDR1 LNHDA, CDR2 SQIVND (reference sequence). The CDR3 region has the DNA TGTGCCACCATGACTACCGACAGGGTCAATCAGCCCCAGCATTTT. It yields the protein CATMTTDRVNQPQHF. The whole variable domain, remainder taken from reference TRBV19 and TRBJ1-5, is DGGITQSPKYLFRKEGQNVTLSCEQNLNHDAMYWYRQDPGQGLRLIYYSQIVNDFQKGDIAEGYSVSREKKESFPLTVTSAQKNPTAFYLCATMTTDRVNQPQHFGDGTRLSIL.

The chain carries TRBV30 and TRBJ2-1; 14 positions match TRBD2. V was clipped by 1 base and J by 5 bases; unmatched bases: 4. Per the germline V gene, CDR1 is GTSNPN and CDR2 is SVGIG (reference sequence). CDR3 length: 16 residues. The CDR3 protein is CAWSARLAGGNNEQFF. The CDR3 nucleotides read TGTGCCTGGAGTGCGAGACTAGCGGGGGGGAACAATGAGCAGTTCTTC. The full variable domain, completed using reference TRBV30 and TRBJ2-1, is SQTIHQWPATLVQPVGSPLSLECTVEGTSNPNLYWYRQAAGRGLQLLFYSVGIGQISSEVPQNLSASRPQDRQFILSSKKLLLSDSGFYLCAWSARLAGGNNEQFFGPGTRLTVL.

This sequence joins TRBV19 and TRBJ1-5, with TRBD1 matching 7 bases. V lost 5 bases and J lost 0; bases outside the gene matches: 10. This CDR3 is built from 17 residues. Germline CDR1 LNHDA, CDR2 SQIVND (reference sequence). For the CDR3, the DNA is TGTGCCAGTAGTGGGGGACAGCCAAGGGGTAGCAATCAGCCCCAGCATTTT. Amino acids: CASSGGQPRGSNQPQHF.

This clone was counted once. The gene calls are TRBV7-6 and TRBJ2-7; 8 bases agree with TRBD2. With 5 bases clipped from V and 3 bases from J, the junction kept 9 bases outside the gene matches. The CDR3 runs to 15 residues. Germline CDR1 SGHVS, CDR2 FNYEAQ. The CDR3 reads CASSISSGVDYEQYF. CDR3 DNA: TGTGCCAGCAGCATCAGTAGCGGGGTCGACTACGAGCAGTACTTC.

The rearrangement links TRBV5-6 to TRBJ1-5; D is undetermined. V shed 0 bases and J shed 3 bases, with 7 bases lying between them. This CDR3 region has 14 residues. Germline V gene data show CDR1 as SGHDT and CDR2 as YYEEEE. CDR3 amino acids: CASSLASTNQPQHF. The CDR3 bases are TGTGCCAGCAGCTTGGCCTCTACCAATCAGCCCCAGCATTTT. Full variable domain (outside the CDR3, taken from reference TRBV5-6 and TRBJ1-5): DAGVTQSPTHLIKTRGQQVTLRCSPKSGHDTVSWYQQALGQGPQFIFQYYEEEERQRGNFPDRFSGHQFPNYSSELNVNALLLGDSALYLCASSLASTNQPQHFGDGTRLSIL.